These 4 T cell receptor beta chains originate from one sample sequenced in a study of cytomegalovirus exposure and HLA in healthy donors. The PCR was carried out with 60 Vbeta primers and 13 Jbeta primers. Assay used: immunoSEQ multiplex PCR; TCRdb lists only in-frame clones, some missing. The sample lists approximately 92,000 clones, approximately 81% seen once, with about 1.2% in the top ten. The sequenced sample consisted of PBMCs. Receptors originate from a girl aged 2 to 10 in good health and CMV-seropositive.

The chain has TRBV28 and TRBJ2-7; 8 bases are a match to TRBD2. This CDR3 contains 15 residues. Per the germline V gene, CDR1 is MDHEN and CDR2 is SYDVKM. V lost 7 bases and J lost 2; bases outside the gene matches: 10. CDR3 protein: CASTAGGVGPYEQYF. CDR3 coding DNA: TGTGCCAGCACCGCCGGGGGGGTGGGGCCCTACGAGCAGTACTTC.

The rearrangement joins TRBV7-9 to TRBJ2-1; 8 bases line up with TRBD2. V gave up 5 bases and J gave up 2 bases; unmatched junction bases: 8. Per germline, CDR1 SEHNR and CDR2 FQNEAQ (reference sequence). The length of the CDR3 is 16 residues. This CDR3 is CASSPTLAGAYNEQFF. The CDR3 nucleotides are TGTGCCAGCAGCCCAACCCTAGCGGGCGCCTACAATGAGCAGTTCTTC.

The chain combines TRBV29-1 with TRBJ1-2, with 12 bases identical to TRBD1. Germline V gives CDR1 SQVTM, CDR2 ANQGSEA. Unmatched junction bases numbered 8, after V lost 3 bases and J lost 9 bases. CDR3 size: 14 residues. In nucleotides, the CDR3 is TGCAGCGTTGATAGGGTTGGGACAGGGGGCAGCTACACCTTC. It is translated as CSVDRVGTGGSYTF.

The chain couples TRBV9 to TRBJ2-3; D perhaps matches TRBD2 (7 bases). Germline CDR1 SGDLS, CDR2 YYNGEE. The CDR3 length is 14 residues. V shed 4 bases and J shed 5 bases, with 14 bases lying between them. The CDR3: CASSLTSRGDTQYF. The CDR3 DNA sequence: TGTGCCAGCAGCCTGACTAGCAGGGGAGATACGCAGTATTTT.